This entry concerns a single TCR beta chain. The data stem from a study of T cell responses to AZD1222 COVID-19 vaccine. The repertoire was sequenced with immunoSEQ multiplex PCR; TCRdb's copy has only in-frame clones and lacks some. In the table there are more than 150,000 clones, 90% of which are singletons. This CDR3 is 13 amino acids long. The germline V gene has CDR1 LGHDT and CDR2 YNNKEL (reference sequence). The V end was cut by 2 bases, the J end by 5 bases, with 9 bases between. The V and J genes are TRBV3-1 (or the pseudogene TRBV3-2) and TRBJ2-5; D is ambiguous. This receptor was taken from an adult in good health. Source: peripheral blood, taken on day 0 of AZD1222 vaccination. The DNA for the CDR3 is TGTGCCAGCAGCCAATTAGATTCGGAGACCCAGTACTTC. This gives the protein CASSQLDSETQYF.